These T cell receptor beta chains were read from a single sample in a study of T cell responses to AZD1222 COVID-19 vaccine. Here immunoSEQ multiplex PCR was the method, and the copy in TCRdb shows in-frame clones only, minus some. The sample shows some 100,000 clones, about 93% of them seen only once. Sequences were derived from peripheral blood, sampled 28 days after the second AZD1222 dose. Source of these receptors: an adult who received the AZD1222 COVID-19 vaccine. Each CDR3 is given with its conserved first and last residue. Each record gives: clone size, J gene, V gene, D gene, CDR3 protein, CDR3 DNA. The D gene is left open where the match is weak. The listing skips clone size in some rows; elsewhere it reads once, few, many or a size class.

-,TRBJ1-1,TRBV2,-,CASSLQGSNTEAFF,TGTGCCAGCAGTCTACAGGGATCGAACACTGAAGCTTTCTTT
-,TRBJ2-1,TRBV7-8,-,CATTGKINSYNEQFF,TGTGCCACTACAGGGAAAATTAACTCCTACAATGAGCAGTTCTTC
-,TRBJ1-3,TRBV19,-,CASSSSGLSGNTIYF,TGTGCCAGTAGTAGTAGCGGGCTCTCTGGAAACACCATATATTTT
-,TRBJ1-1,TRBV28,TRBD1,CASSPDRLNTEAFF,TGTGCCAGCAGTCCGGACAGGCTGAACACTGAAGCTTTCTTT
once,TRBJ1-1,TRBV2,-,CATQDGPNTEAFF,TGTGCCACCCAGGACGGACCGAACACTGAAGCTTTCTTT
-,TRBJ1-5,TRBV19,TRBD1,CASMGISRKTGLFSNQPQHF,TGTGCCAGTATGGGGATCAGTCGGAAGACAGGGCTGTTCAGCAATCAGCCCCAGCATTTT
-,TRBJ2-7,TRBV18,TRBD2,CASSPSSGNLYEQYF,TGTGCCAGCTCCCCTTCAAGCGGGAACCTCTACGAGCAGTACTTC
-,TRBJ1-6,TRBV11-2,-,CASSSRTSINAPLHF,TGTGCCAGCAGCTCCCGCACCTCAATAAACGCACCCCTCCACTTT
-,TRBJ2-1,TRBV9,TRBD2,CASSARLAGEQFF,TGTGCCAGCAGCGCCCGACTAGCGGGGGAGCAGTTCTTC
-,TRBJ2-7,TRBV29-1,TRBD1,CSVGQGMNEQYF,TGCAGCGTCGGACAGGGGATGAACGAGCAGTACTTC
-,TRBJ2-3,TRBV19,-,CASSPPPGKTSTDTQYF,TGTGCCAGTAGTCCCCCCCCCGGCAAGACTAGCACAGATACGCAGTATTTT
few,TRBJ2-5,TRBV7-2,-,CASSLAFQGGLETQYF,TGTGCCAGCAGCTTAGCGTTTCAGGGTGGACTAGAGACCCAGTACTTC
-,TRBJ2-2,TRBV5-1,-,CASSLDRESTGELFF,TGCGCCAGCAGCTTGGACAGGGAATCCACCGGGGAGCTGTTTTTT
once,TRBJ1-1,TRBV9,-,CASTKGENTEAFF,TGTGCCAGCACAAAGGGAGAGAACACTGAAGCTTTCTTT
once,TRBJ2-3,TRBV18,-,CASSLLLGGVRTDTQYF,TGTGCCAGCTCACTGTTGCTAGGCGGGGTACGAACAGATACGCAGTATTTT
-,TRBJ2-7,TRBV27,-,CASSLEGSPYEQYF,TGTGCCAGCAGTTTAGAGGGGTCGCCCTACGAGCAGTACTTC
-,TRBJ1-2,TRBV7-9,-,CASTSEGPYGYTF,TGTGCCAGCACCTCGGAAGGGCCCTATGGCTACACCTTC
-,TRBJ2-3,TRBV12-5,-,CASGRAQVDTQYF,TGTGCTAGTGGAAGGGCCCAGGTAGATACGCAGTATTTT
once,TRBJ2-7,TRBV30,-,CAWGGNYEQYF,TGTGCCTGGGGAGGGAACTACGAGCAGTACTTC
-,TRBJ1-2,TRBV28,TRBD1,CATDRVGGYTF,TGTGCCACCGACAGGGTGGGAGGCTACACCTTC
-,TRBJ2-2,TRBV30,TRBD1,CAWSKGQGNTGELFF,TGTGCCTGGAGTAAAGGACAGGGAAACACCGGGGAGCTGTTTTTT
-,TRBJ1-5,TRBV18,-,CASSLESNQPQHF,TGTGCCAGCTCACTTGAGAGCAATCAGCCCCAGCATTTT
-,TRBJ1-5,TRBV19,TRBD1,CASSGQALHQPQHF,TGTGCCAGTAGCGGACAGGCGCTTCATCAGCCCCAGCATTTT
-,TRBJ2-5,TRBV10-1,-,CASKKVGARRWSHETQYF,TGCGCCAGCAAGAAAGTGGGGGCCCGTCGTTGGAGCCATGAGACCCAGTACTTC
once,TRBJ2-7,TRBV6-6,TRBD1,CASRRPTDREYEQYF,TGTGCCAGCAGACGTCCTACCGACAGGGAGTACGAGCAGTACTTC
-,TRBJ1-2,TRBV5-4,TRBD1,CASSYDRVGGYTF,TGTGCCAGCAGCTACGACAGGGTTGGTGGCTACACCTTC
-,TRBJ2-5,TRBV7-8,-,CASSLARQGGTQYF,TGTGCCAGCAGCTTAGCAAGGCAGGGAGGTACCCAGTACTTC
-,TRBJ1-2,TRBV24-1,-,CATSPQGGYGYTF,TGTGCCACCAGTCCACAGGGTGGGTATGGCTACACCTTC
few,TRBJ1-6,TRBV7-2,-,CASSFGVWSSYNSPLHF,TGTGCCAGCAGCTTTGGCGTTTGGAGCTCCTATAATTCACCCCTCCACTTT
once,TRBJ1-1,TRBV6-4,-,CASSDSNRNTEAFF,TGTGCCAGCAGTGACTCGAACCGGAACACTGAAGCTTTCTTT
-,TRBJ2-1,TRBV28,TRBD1,CASRAGLTGSEQFF,TGTGCCAGCAGGGCAGGGCTGACAGGGAGTGAGCAGTTCTTC
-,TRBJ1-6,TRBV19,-,CASSSPAYNSPLHF,TGTGCCAGTAGTTCCCCCGCCTATAATTCACCCCTCCACTTT
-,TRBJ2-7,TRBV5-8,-,CASSLVYSSLSYEQYF,TGTGCCAGCAGCTTAGTGTACAGCAGCCTCTCCTACGAGCAGTACTTC
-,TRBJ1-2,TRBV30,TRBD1,CAWKIGQGDGYTF,TGTGCCTGGAAAATCGGACAGGGGGATGGCTACACCTTC
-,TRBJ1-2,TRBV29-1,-,CSAGGGQGNGYTF,TGCAGCGCCGGGGGAGGTCAGGGGAATGGCTACACCTTC
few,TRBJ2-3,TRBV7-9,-,CASSLPGAADTQYF,TGTGCCAGCAGCTTACCGGGGGCGGCAGATACGCAGTATTTT
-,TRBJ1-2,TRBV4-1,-,CASSQEGRPLANYGYTF,TGCGCCAGCAGCCAAGAAGGTAGGCCACTGGCTAACTATGGCTACACCTTC
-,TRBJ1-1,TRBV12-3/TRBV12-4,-,CASSFLNTEAFF,TGTGCCAGCAGTTTCCTGAACACTGAAGCTTTCTTT
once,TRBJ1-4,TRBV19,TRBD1,CASGGIGTGYEKLFF,TGTGCCAGTGGAGGAATCGGGACAGGGTACGAAAAACTGTTTTTT
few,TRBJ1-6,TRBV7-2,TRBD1,CASSLGQGYSPLHF,TGTGCCAGCAGCCTGGGACAGGGTTATTCACCCCTCCACTTT
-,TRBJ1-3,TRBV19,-,CASSLRHGSGNTIYF,TGTGCCAGTAGTCTCCGTCACGGCTCTGGAAACACCATATATTTT
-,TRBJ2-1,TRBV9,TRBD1,CASSERGQAGSYNEQFF,TGTGCCAGCAGCGAGAGAGGACAGGCGGGCTCCTACAATGAGCAGTTCTTC
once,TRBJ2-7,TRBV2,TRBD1,CASSAQGAGAYEQYF,TGTGCCAGCAGCGCACAGGGGGCGGGGGCCTACGAGCAGTACTTC
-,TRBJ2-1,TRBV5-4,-,CASSLPGSILNEQFF,TGTGCCAGCAGCTTGCCTGGTAGCATCTTAAATGAGCAGTTCTTC
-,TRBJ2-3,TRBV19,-,CASSIAFGTLPSRDTQYF,TGTGCCAGTAGTATTGCTTTCGGGACACTTCCTTCACGGGATACGCAGTATTTT
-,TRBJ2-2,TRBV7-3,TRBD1,CASSSGQGNGELFF,TGTGCCAGCAGCTCGGGACAGGGGAACGGGGAGCTGTTTTTT